The 21 T cell receptor beta chains reported below all come from one sample, sequenced in a study of T cell responses to AZD1222 COVID-19 vaccine. TCRdb's table, derived via immunoSEQ multiplex PCR, lists solely in-frame clones and lacks some. Of fewer than 150,000 clones in the sample, about 90% were seen once. This sample comprised peripheral blood, obtained on day 0 of AZD1222 vaccination. Receptors were obtained from an adult in good health.

The CDR3: CASSLGPAGNTIYF. CDR3 nucleotides: TGCGCCAGCAGCTTGGGTCCCGCAGGAAACACCATATATTTT. The chain recombines TRBV5-1 with TRBJ1-3, with D uncertain. Germline CDR1 is SGHRS and CDR2 is YFSETQ. The CDR3 runs to 14 residues. Trimming stripped 0 bases from V and 4 bases from J, with 8 bases between. The full variable domain, rest sourced from reference TRBV5-1 and TRBJ1-3, is KAGVTQTPRYLIKTRGQQVTLSCSPISGHRSVSWYQQTPGQGLQFLFEYFSETQRNKGNFPGRFSGRQFSNSRSEMNVSTLELGDSALYLCASSLGPAGNTIYFGEGSWLTVV.

The rearrangement links TRBV28 to TRBJ1-2; TRBD1 matches 8 bases. The J segment lost 4 bases and the V segment lost 6 bases, leaving 10 bases of the junction unmatched. CDR3 size: 15 residues. Germline CDR1 and CDR2: MDHEN and SYDVKM. The CDR3 region has the DNA TGTGCCAGCAGGGATCCCACAGGGGGTCCCTATGGCTACACCTTC. Residues: CASRDPTGGPYGYTF.

J is TRBJ1-2 and V is TRBV28; D is possibly TRBD1 (6 bases). The V gene's germline CDR1 is MDHEN and CDR2 SYDVKM. This CDR3 comprises 14 residues. V was shortened by 2 bases and J by 4 bases, with 11 bases between the two germline ends. The CDR3 DNA sequence: TGTGCCAGCAGTTTAGGGGGGGCCAGCTATGGCTACACCTTC. Translating gives CASSLGGASYGYTF.

The chain employs TRBV28 and TRBJ1-2; 10 bases agree with TRBD1. Germline trimming cut 5 bases from V and 6 bases from J; bases unmatched to any gene: 9. Germline V CDR1 and CDR2: MDHEN, SYDVKM. This CDR3 comprises 15 residues. In nucleotides, the CDR3 is TGTGCCAGCAGTGGGTTTGGACAGGGGGAAAATGGCTACACCTTC. Protein product: CASSGFGQGENGYTF.

This clone was counted a few times. V usage is TRBV5-6 and J usage is TRBJ2-3, with 10 bases that match TRBD2. CDR1 SGHDT and CDR2 YYEEEE come from the germline V gene. After removal of 2 bases from V and 3 bases from J, the junction contained 3 bases not matched to a gene. The length of the CDR3 is 15 residues. The CDR3: CASSFRTSGTDTQYF. The CDR3 coding sequence is TGTGCCAGCAGCTTCAGGACTAGCGGTACAGATACGCAGTATTTT.

The V and J genes are TRBV7-3 and TRBJ1-1, with a possible D match to TRBD1 (5 bases). The CDR3 consists of 15 residues. The germline V gene has CDR1 SGHTA and CDR2 FQGTGA. The ends were cut back, 1 base at V and 3 bases at J, with 12 bases in the middle. The CDR3, as DNA: TGTGCCAGCAGCTTAAGGCGTACAGGAGACACTGAAGCTTTCTTT. The encoded protein is CASSLRRTGDTEAFF. The full variable domain, rest sourced from reference TRBV7-3 and TRBJ1-1, is GAGVSQTPSNKVTEKGKYVELRCDPISGHTALYWYRQSLGQGPEFLIYFQGTGAADDSGLPNDRFFAVRPEGSVSTLKIQRTERGDSAVYLCASSLRRTGDTEAFFGQGTRLTVV.

This clone turned up a few times. The chain is built from TRBV20-1 and TRBJ1-2; no clear D gene. V was pared by 5 bases and J by 3 bases, with 1 base between. This CDR3 is built from 9 residues. In germline, CDR1 is DFQATT, CDR2 SNEGSKA (reference sequence). The CDR3 spells CSADYGYTF. CDR3 coding DNA: TGCAGTGCTGACTATGGCTACACCTTC.

The chain carries TRBV28 and TRBJ1-6, with TRBD1 matching 7 bases. V shed 3 bases, J shed 13 bases, and the junction held 9 bases outside the gene matches. This CDR3 has 14 residues. Per the germline V gene, CDR1 is MDHEN and CDR2 is SYDVKM. The CDR3, as DNA: TGTGCCAGCAGTTTTGGGACAGTCGGGTTCCCCCTCCACTTT. Translation: CASSFGTVGFPLHF.

CDR3 loop: CASSPRRRGGWWTEAFF. The DNA for the CDR3 is TGTGCCAGCAGTCCCCGTAGACGCGGGGGTTGGTGGACTGAAGCTTTCTTT. This chain connects TRBV27 to TRBJ1-1; a weak D match, TRBD1 (5 bases). V gave up 5 bases and J gave up 5 bases, with 24 bases separating them. The CDR3 length is 17 residues. Per germline, CDR1 MNHEY and CDR2 SMNVEV (reference sequence).

The chain has TRBV5-4 and TRBJ1-1; TRBD1 might be the D (6 bases). Germline assignment: CDR1 SGHNT and CDR2 YYREEE (reference sequence). This CDR3 contains 15 residues. The germline V and J ends were trimmed by 6 bases and 0 bases, with 15 bases remaining between them. CDR3 DNA: TGTGCCAGCAACTCGAGGGGGGTCCTGAACACTGAAGCTTTCTTT. Its protein product is CASNSRGVLNTEAFF.

V usage is TRBV5-6 and J usage is TRBJ2-3; 13 nucleotides agree with TRBD2. V was pared by 5 bases and J by 3 bases, with 6 bases of the junction left unmatched. In germline, CDR1 is SGHDT, CDR2 YYEEEE. This CDR3 contains 16 residues. CDR3 residues: CASSRTSGSGTDTQYF. CDR3 sequence (DNA): TGTGCCAGCAGTAGGACTAGCGGGAGTGGGACAGATACGCAGTATTTT.

This clone was found once. The rearrangement uses TRBV3-1 (or the pseudogene TRBV3-2) and TRBJ2-5, with a weak D call TRBD1 (5 bases). Trimming shortened V by 2 bases and J by 5 bases, and 9 bases separated the two germline ends. Per the germline V gene, CDR1 is LGHDT and CDR2 is YNNKEL (reference sequence). The CDR3 is made up of 13 amino acids. CDR3 coding DNA: TGTGCCAGCAGCCAATGGGGCGAGGAGACCCAGTACTTC. Protein sequence: CASSQWGEETQYF.

The chain combines TRBV7-9 with TRBJ2-1; the match to TRBD2 covers 10 bases. CDR3 length: 16 residues. V lost 5 bases and J lost 3; bases outside the gene matches: 7. The V gene's germline CDR1 is SEHNR and CDR2 FQNEAQ (reference sequence). For the CDR3, the DNA is TGTGCCAGCAGCACGTCTCTAGCGGGAGTCTACAATGAGCAGTTCTTC. This codes for CASSTSLAGVYNEQFF.

The J gene is TRBJ2-3, the V gene TRBV7-9, with 9 bases that match TRBD2. The CDR3 totals 19 residues. J was trimmed by 2 bases and V by 1 base; bases with no gene match: 13. CDR1 and CDR2 from the germline V gene are SEHNR and FQNEAQ (reference sequence). The CDR3: CASSLVVRLADIYTDTQYF. CDR3 bases: TGTGCCAGCAGCTTAGTGGTCCGACTAGCGGACATCTACACAGATACGCAGTATTTT. Variable domain in full (rest from reference TRBV7-9 and TRBJ2-3): DTGVSQNPRHKITKRGQNVTFRCDPISEHNRLYWYRQTLGQGPEFLTYFQNEAQLEKSRLLSDRFSAERPKGSFSTLEIQRTEQGDSAMYLCASSLVVRLADIYTDTQYFGPGTRLTVL.

About this clone itself: Other DNA sequences within the sample encode an identical CDR3. The chain uses TRBV5-1 and TRBJ2-1, with TRBD1 as a possible D gene (7 bases). The CDR3 runs 14 residues. Germline V CDR1 and CDR2: SGHRS, YFSETQ. V lost 6 bases and J 3 bases, leaving 13 bases between the germline ends. In DNA, the CDR3 is TGCGCCAGCACCCAGGGGGGTGGCTACAATGAGCAGTTCTTC. It translates to CASTQGGGYNEQFF. Based on the CDR3 plus reference TRBV5-1 and TRBJ2-1, the full variable domain is KAGVTQTPRYLIKTRGQQVTLSCSPISGHRSVSWYQQTPGQGLQFLFEYFSETQRNKGNFPGRFSGRQFSNSRSEMNVSTLELGDSALYLCASTQGGGYNEQFFGPGTRLTVL.

This clone was seen more than once but under ten times. The CDR3 loop reads CASSYLPGNTIYF. For the CDR3, the DNA is TGTGCCAGCAGTTACCTACCGGGAAACACCATATATTTT. The rearrangement links TRBV6-2 or TRBV6-3 to TRBJ1-3, with no clear D. The CDR3 contains 13 residues. The V gene lost 2 bases and the J gene lost 4 bases, with 6 bases spanning the gap. Germline assignment: CDR1 MNHEY and CDR2 SVGEGT.

This chain connects TRBV9 to TRBJ1-6, with a tentative D call TRBD1 (5 bases). Germline values: CDR1 SGDLS, CDR2 YYNGEE. This CDR3 has 13 residues. With 5 bases removed from V and 7 bases from J, the gap between germline ends came to 10 bases. For the CDR3, the DNA is TGTGCCAGCAGGCGGGAGGGGAATTCACCCCTCCACTTT. Amino acids: CASRREGNSPLHF.

V usage is TRBV15 and J usage is TRBJ2-7; 7 bases are a match to TRBD2. This CDR3 is 15 amino acids long. The V and J ends lost 3 bases and 4 bases, in that order; junction bases with no gene match: 9. Germline V gene lookup returns CDR1 LNHNV and CDR2 YYDKDF (reference sequence). The CDR3 sequence: CATSRRAGVGYEQYF. DNA for the CDR3: TGTGCCACCAGCAGGCGTGCGGGGGTAGGTTACGAGCAGTACTTC.

This clone was counted only a few times. V is TRBV27 and J is TRBJ1-1, with TRBD1 identical over 9 bases. The length of the CDR3 is 17 residues. The V and J ends lost 6 bases and 0 bases, in that order; junction bases with no gene match: 11. Germline lookup yields CDR1 MNHEY and CDR2 SMNVEV (reference sequence). The CDR3 nucleotides read TGTGCCAGCAGCCGCATTACAGGGGGCTTACTGAACACTGAAGCTTTCTTT. Residues: CASSRITGGLLNTEAFF.

The chain uses TRBV28 and TRBJ1-2, with a tentative D call TRBD1 (5 bases). The CDR3 covers 14 residues. Trimming took off 11 bases at V and 7 bases at J, with 23 bases between the two ends. In germline, CDR1 is MDHEN, CDR2 SYDVKM. The CDR3 spells CASRPGDLNGGYTF. The CDR3 coding sequence is TGTGCCTCCAGACCGGGGGATCTAAATGGTGGCTACACCTTC.

The chain combines TRBV7-2 with TRBJ1-2; 8 nucleotides align to TRBD1. CDR1 and CDR2 (germline): SGHTA, FQGNSA. This CDR3 has 13 residues. The J segment lost 6 bases and the V segment lost 2 bases, leaving 2 bases of the junction unmatched. CDR3 sequence reads: CASSLLRGHGYTF. CDR3 nucleotides: TGTGCCAGCAGCTTACTCAGGGGGCATGGCTACACCTTC.